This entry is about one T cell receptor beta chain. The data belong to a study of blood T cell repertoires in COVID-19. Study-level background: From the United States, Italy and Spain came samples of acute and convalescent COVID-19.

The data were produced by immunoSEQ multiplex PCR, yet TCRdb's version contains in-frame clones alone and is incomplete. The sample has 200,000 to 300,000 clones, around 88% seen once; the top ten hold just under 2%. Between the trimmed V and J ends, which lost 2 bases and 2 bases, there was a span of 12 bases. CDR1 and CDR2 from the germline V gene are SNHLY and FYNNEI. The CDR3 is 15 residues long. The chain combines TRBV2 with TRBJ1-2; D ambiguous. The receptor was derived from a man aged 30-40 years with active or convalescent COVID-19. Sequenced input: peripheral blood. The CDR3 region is CASSENRGGNYGYTF. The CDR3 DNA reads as TGTGCCAGCAGTGAAAATCGAGGAGGGAACTATGGCTACACCTTC.